Below, 9 T cell receptor beta chains from the same sample are listed, as sequenced in a study of shared clonotypes between healthy human individuals. Data came from immunoSEQ multiplex PCR; TCRdb stores just in-frame clones and leaves some out. This sample carries a few million clones, approximately 95% of them seen once, and the ten largest clones take approximately 0.4%. Sequenced input: naive CD4+ T cells from PBMCs. Noted subset: CD45RA+ positively selected. All receptors derive from a man aged 18 to 29 in good health. Some clones in this sample may be carry-over from other donors' samples.

The chain combines TRBV28 with TRBJ1-3; D might be TRBD1 (5 bases). The CDR3 covers 12 residues. Between the trimmed V and J ends, which lost 3 bases and 10 bases, there was a span of 10 bases. CDR1 and CDR2 (germline): MDHEN, SYDVKM. The CDR3 coding sequence is TGTGCCAGCAGTTTCCAGGGCGTGACCATATATTTT. Translating gives CASSFQGVTIYF.

A remark on this clone: Lacking the conserved final phenylalanine or tryptophan, this CDR3 likely reflects a read error. The chain links TRBV4-1 to TRBJ2-7; 9 bases match TRBD2. The germline V gene encodes CDR1 MGHRA and CDR2 YSYEKL. The CDR3 covers 15 residues. The V gene end was trimmed by 2 bases and the J gene end by 3 bases; junction bases not matched to a gene: 5. The CDR3 loop is CASSQLERGDYEQYL. In DNA form, the CDR3 reads TGCGCCAGCAGCCAACTTGAGCGGGGGGACTACGAGCAGTACCTC.

The J gene is TRBJ2-4, the V gene TRBV4-1, with D perhaps TRBD1 or TRBD2 (5 bases each). CDR1 MGHRA and CDR2 YSYEKL come from the germline V gene. V was shortened by 0 bases and J by 4 bases, with 13 bases between the two germline ends. CDR3 length: 16 residues. This CDR3 reads CASSQDIGAGKNIQYF. The CDR3 DNA follows: TGCGCCAGCAGCCAAGATATCGGGGCCGGAAAAAACATTCAGTACTTC.

The rearrangement links TRBV9 to TRBJ2-1; maybe TRBD2 (6 bases). The CDR3 has 14 amino acids. Germline V gene lookup returns CDR1 SGDLS and CDR2 YYNGEE. V was pared by 4 bases and J by 6 bases, with 14 bases between. In DNA, the CDR3 is TGTGCCAGCAGCCTCCAGACTAGTAGCAATGAGCAGTTCTTC. This sequence encodes CASSLQTSSNEQFF. Supplemented by reference TRBV9 and TRBJ2-1, the full variable domain reads DSGVTQTPKHLITATGQRVTLRCSPRSGDLSVYWYQQSLDQGLQFLIQYYNGEERAKGNILERFSAQQFPDLHSELNLSSLELGDSALYFCASSLQTSSNEQFFGPGTRLTVL.

J is TRBJ2-3 and V is TRBV6-4; D might be TRBD2 (5 bases). Trimming pared 4 bases from V and 4 bases from J, leaving 9 bases between. This CDR3 region has 13 residues. CDR1 is MRHNA, CDR2 SNTAGT, per germline. The CDR3 bases are TGTGCCAGCAGTGTCGCCGGGGCAGATACGCAGTATTTT. As protein: CASSVAGADTQYF.

This sequence joins TRBV19 and TRBJ2-7; TRBD2 matches at 8 bases. Germline trimming cut 6 bases from V and 3 bases from J; bases unmatched to any gene: 7. CDR1 and CDR2 (germline): LNHDA, SQIVND (reference sequence). The CDR3 length is 14 residues. The CDR3 bases are TGTGCCAGTAGCCCAACAGGGACTAGCTACGAGCAGTACTTC. Its translation: CASSPTGTSYEQYF.

In its sample, this clone was seen once. CDR3 loop: CSVEGTGTGGYGYTF. The CDR3 bases are TGCAGCGTTGAGGGGACGGGAACGGGAGGCTATGGCTACACCTTC. The chain joins TRBV29-1 to TRBJ1-2; D perhaps matches TRBD1 (5 bases). CDR1 SQVTM and CDR2 ANQGSEA come from the germline V gene. The V gene lost 3 bases and the J gene lost 4 bases, with 18 bases spanning the gap. The length of the CDR3 is 15 residues.

The chain has TRBV28 and TRBJ2-2; D call uncertain. The CDR3 totals 13 residues. V was cut by 8 bases and J by 5 bases, with 12 bases left in between. The germline gives CDR1 MDHEN, CDR2 SYDVKM. The CDR3 spells CASGRDWTGELFF. The CDR3 bases are TGTGCCAGCGGTCGAGATTGGACCGGGGAGCTGTTTTTT. The whole variable domain, filled in from reference TRBV28 and TRBJ2-2, reads DVKVTQSSRYLVKRTGEKVFLECVQDMDHENMFWYRQDPGLGLRLIYFSYDVKMKEKGDIPEGYSVSREKKERFSLILESASTNQTSMYLCASGRDWTGELFFGEGSRLTVL.

The V gene is TRBV28, the J gene TRBJ1-1; D unresolved. With 2 bases removed from V and 1 base from J, the gap between germline ends came to 14 bases. In germline, CDR1 is MDHEN, CDR2 SYDVKM. This CDR3 has 16 residues. CDR3 in DNA: TGTGCCAGCAGTTTAAATGGACTCTCAGGGAACACTGAAGCTTTCTTT. Translation gives CASSLNGLSGNTEAFF.